This T cell receptor beta chain was obtained from a study of response to subunit inactivated influenza vaccine. Trimming removed 0 bases from V and 1 base from J; junction bases left unmatched: 18. The germline V gene encodes CDR1 PRHDT and CDR2 FYEKMQ (reference sequence). CDR3 length: 21 amino acids. TCRdb itself ran the RT-PCR reads through MiXCR, one entry per CDR3 protein. Here the sample spans 750,000 to 850,000 distinct CDR3 sequences, roughly 20% being singletons. This rearrangement joins TRBV13 to TRBJ1-2, with TRBD1 identical over 9 bases. Here the sequenced sample was PBMCs from blood, taken roughly 5 days after vaccination. This sequence originates from a man in his fifties who received an inactivated influenza vaccine. The CDR3 sequence is CASSLGRSYAGQGPLNYGYTF. The CDR3 DNA follows: TGTGCCAGCAGCTTAGGCCGATCCTACGCGGGACAGGGCCCCCTTAACTATGGCTACACCTTC.